The 25 T cell receptor beta chains listed next were all sequenced from one sample in a study of blood T cell repertoires in COVID-19. Clones were sequenced by immunoSEQ multiplex PCR, and TCRdb holds only the in-frame ones, with some missing. The sample has fewer than 500,000 clones; around 89% are singletons. The sequenced sample consisted of PBMCs or T cells enriched from blood (not recorded which). Every receptor here comes from a woman in her thirties with acute COVID-19.

Comment on this clone: Other DNA sequences in the same sample also yield this CDR3. The J gene is TRBJ1-1, the V gene TRBV11-1, with 7 bases matching TRBD1. V was clipped by 2 bases and J by 4 bases; unmatched bases: 4. Germline values: CDR1 SGHAT, CDR2 FQDESV (reference sequence). CDR3 size: 14 residues. The DNA of the CDR3 is TGTGCCAGCAGCTTAACAGGGGATGGCACTGAAGCTTTCTTT. Its translation: CASSLTGDGTEAFF.

The rearrangement links TRBV5-1 to TRBJ2-1; 7 bases line up with TRBD2. There are 15 residues in the CDR3. The V gene end was trimmed by 4 bases and the J gene end by 4 bases; junction bases not matched to a gene: 8. Germline V CDR1 and CDR2: SGHRS, YFSETQ. CDR3 amino acids: CASSGERGLYNEQFF. The CDR3 DNA is TGCGCCAGCAGCGGAGAGCGGGGACTTTACAATGAGCAGTTCTTC.

Details on this clone: Other DNA sequences in the same sample also yield this CDR3. V is TRBV19 and J is TRBJ1-2, with TRBD1 identical over 7 bases. Germline V gene sequence: CDR1 LNHDA, CDR2 SQIVND (reference sequence). This CDR3 is built from 13 residues. The V and J ends lost 3 bases and 3 bases, in that order; junction bases with no gene match: 1. DNA of the CDR3: TGTGCCAGTAGTATCACAGGGGACTATGGCTACACCTTC. Its protein product is CASSITGDYGYTF.

The rearrangement uses TRBV29-1 and TRBJ1-1; 9 nucleotides align to TRBD1. The trim removed 6 bases at V and 0 bases at J, leaving 5 bases unmatched. The CDR3 is 14 amino acids. CDR1 and CDR2 (germline): SQVTM, ANQGSEA. CDR3 protein: CSVARQGVNTEAFF. The DNA for the CDR3 is TGCAGCGTAGCTCGACAGGGGGTGAACACTGAAGCTTTCTTT.

About this clone: Other DNA sequences of this sample code for an identical CDR3. The J gene is TRBJ1-4, the V gene TRBV6-5; D unclear. This CDR3 has 13 residues. Germline V gene sequence: CDR1 MNHEY, CDR2 SVGAGI. V was clipped by 7 bases and J by 2 bases, with 8 bases between them. This chain's CDR3 is CASTTATNEKLFF. The CDR3 region has the DNA TGTGCCAGCACCACAGCTACTAATGAAAAACTGTTTTTT.

A single count supports this clone. This chain joins TRBV9 and TRBJ1-1; D gene unclear. The CDR3 has 15 residues. The germline V gene encodes CDR1 SGDLS and CDR2 YYNGEE. V was pared by 0 bases and J by 1 base, with 10 bases between. The DNA for the CDR3 is TGTGCCAGCAGCGTAGTCGACGGGAAGAACACTGAAGCTTTCTTT. Translating it yields CASSVVDGKNTEAFF. The variable domain in full, with the rest retrieved from reference TRBV9 and TRBJ1-1, is DSGVTQTPKHLITATGQRVTLRCSPRSGDLSVYWYQQSLDQGLQFLIQYYNGEERAKGNILERFSAQQFPDLHSELNLSSLELGDSALYFCASSVVDGKNTEAFFGQGTRLTVV.

This clone was found once. This chain joins TRBV9 and TRBJ1-3; 7 bases line up with TRBD1. The CDR3 has 18 residues. The V segment lost 1 base and the J segment 0 bases; nucleotides outside the gene matches: 10. Per germline, CDR1 SGDLS and CDR2 YYNGEE. The CDR3 nucleotides read TGTGCCAGCAGCGTACTACAGGGGACCCTCAACTCTGGAAACACCATATATTTT. It translates to CASSVLQGTLNSGNTIYF.

The rearrangement joins TRBV30 to TRBJ1-1, with D maybe TRBD1 (6 bases). The CDR3 consists of 11 residues. Germline-derived CDR1 and CDR2 are GTSNPN and SVGIG (reference sequence). V was trimmed by 5 bases and J by 5 bases, leaving 9 bases between them. The CDR3 region has the DNA TGTGCCTGGCGACAGGATACTGAAGCTTTCTTT. It encodes CAWRQDTEAFF. Looking up the rest from reference TRBV30 and TRBJ1-1 gives the full variable domain: SQTIHQWPATLVQPVGSPLSLECTVEGTSNPNLYWYRQAAGRGLQLLFYSVGIGQISSEVPQNLSASRPQDRQFILSSKKLLLSDSGFYLCAWRQDTEAFFGQGTRLTVV.

This clone was seen a handful of times. The rearrangement links TRBV30 to TRBJ1-1; weak D call: TRBD1 (5 bases). The germline V gene has CDR1 GTSNPN and CDR2 SVGIG (reference sequence). V was cut by 5 bases and J by 6 bases, with 13 bases left in between. The CDR3 runs to 12 residues. CDR3 sequence (DNA): TGTGCCTGGGGTCAGGGTTTAGCTGAAGCTTTCTTT. Encoded protein: CAWGQGLAEAFF.

The chain joins TRBV12-3 or TRBV12-4 to TRBJ2-3; a weak D match, TRBD2 (5 bases). Trimming took off 3 bases at V and 5 bases at J, with 9 bases between the two ends. This CDR3 has 13 amino acids. CDR3 sequence: CASSFRTRDTQYF. DNA of the CDR3: TGTGCCAGCAGTTTCAGGACTCGAGATACGCAGTATTTT.

This chain joins TRBV27 and TRBJ1-2, with D hard to call. Trimming stripped 0 bases from V and 8 bases from J, with 10 bases between. The CDR3 loop spans 13 amino acids. The germline CDR1 and CDR2 sequences are MNHEY and SMNVEV (reference sequence). CDR3 loop: CASSLSLGGGYTF. The CDR3 region has the DNA TGTGCCAGCAGTTTATCTCTGGGAGGGGGCTACACCTTC.

The gene calls are TRBV27 and TRBJ2-3; 7 nucleotides align to TRBD1. The CDR3 loop spans 15 amino acids. Unmatched junction bases numbered 12, after V lost 6 bases and J lost 6 bases. CDR1 is MNHEY, CDR2 SMNVEV, per germline (reference sequence). Written as DNA, the CDR3 is TGTGCCAGCAGCCTGAGGGACAGACCGGTGGATACGCAGTATTTT. This translates into CASSLRDRPVDTQYF.

This clone has a single count. V is TRBV27 and J is TRBJ2-7; 7 bases match TRBD1. The CDR3 is made up of 15 amino acids. After removal of 2 bases from V and 6 bases from J, the junction contained 10 bases not matched to a gene. Germline CDR1 and CDR2: MNHEY and SMNVEV (reference sequence). The DNA of the CDR3 is TGTGCCAGCAGTTTAGGTAAAACGACAGGGCCCGAGCAGTACTTC. It yields the protein CASSLGKTTGPEQYF.

V gene TRBV5-4 combines with J gene TRBJ1-2, with 7 bases fitting TRBD1. V dropped 4 bases and J dropped 2; count of bases not matched to a gene: 8. The CDR3 totals 15 residues. Per germline, CDR1 SGHNT and CDR2 YYREEE (reference sequence). CDR3 in amino acids: CASSPREGANYGYTF. CDR3 nucleotides: TGTGCCAGCAGCCCCCGTGAGGGGGCAAACTATGGCTACACCTTC.

The chain has TRBV7-8 and TRBJ1-6, with 9 bases fitting TRBD1. The CDR3 has 14 residues. In germline, CDR1 is SGHVS, CDR2 FQNEAQ. The trim removed 5 bases at V and 7 bases at J, leaving 3 bases unmatched. In DNA form, the CDR3 reads TGTGCCAGCAGCCGGACAGGGGAAAATTCACCCCTCCACTTT. This codes for CASSRTGENSPLHF.

The chain carries TRBV6-2 or TRBV6-3 and TRBJ1-1; 8 bases map to TRBD1. With V trimmed by 5 bases and J by 5 bases, 13 bases remained unmatched. The CDR3 loop spans 16 amino acids. The germline CDR1 and CDR2 sequences are MNHEY and SVGEGT. CDR3 sequence (DNA): TGTGCCAGCAGTAAGCATGGGGACAGGCTCGGGACTGAAGCTTTCTTT. Translation gives CASSKHGDRLGTEAFF.

The chain combines TRBV6-7 with TRBJ2-7; 10 bases are shared with TRBD2. TRBV6-7 has ORF status, its function being uncertain. Unmatched junction bases numbered 8, after V lost 7 bases and J lost 2 bases. The CDR3 totals 15 residues. The CDR3 region is CASTLAGGLTYEQYF. The CDR3 DNA follows: TGTGCCAGCACCTTAGCGGGGGGCCTTACCTACGAGCAGTACTTC.

CDR3 bases: TGTGCCAGCAGCCAAGAGACAGGGTTTATGAACACTGAAGCTTTCTTT. It translates to CASSQETGFMNTEAFF. The rearrangement links TRBV4-2 to TRBJ1-1, with TRBD1 identical over 7 bases. V lost 0 bases and J lost 0; bases outside the gene matches: 4. The CDR3 has 16 amino acids. CDR1 is LGHNA and CDR2 is YNFKEQ in the germline V gene.

This chain uses TRBV7-9 with TRBJ1-3, with D possibly being TRBD1 (6 bases). CDR3 size: 17 residues. The germline gives CDR1 SEHNR, CDR2 FQNEAQ (reference sequence). V shed 4 bases and J shed 0 bases, with 16 bases lying between them. The CDR3 DNA reads as TGTGCCAGCAGCTCCCGGTGGACAGCCGTCTCTGGAAACACCATATATTTT. Protein product: CASSSRWTAVSGNTIYF. The full variable domain, in which reference TRBV7-9 and TRBJ1-3 provide the parts outside the CDR3, is DTGVSQNPRHKITKRGQNVTFRCDPISEHNRLYWYRQTLGQGPEFLTYFQNEAQLEKSRLLSDRFSAERPKGSFSTLEIQRTEQGDSAMYLCASSSRWTAVSGNTIYFGEGSWLTVV.

This chain uses TRBV27 with TRBJ2-7; 7 bases match TRBD1. The CDR3 has 17 residues. V shed 7 bases, J shed 0 bases, and the junction held 15 bases outside the gene matches. Looked up from germline, CDR1 is MNHEY and CDR2 is SMNVEV (reference sequence). CDR3 bases: TGTGCCAGCACCTCCCCGCTAGGGGGCCTTAGCTCCTACGAGCAGTACTTC. Translating gives CASTSPLGGLSSYEQYF.

V is TRBV6-5 and J is TRBJ1-5, with D perhaps matching TRBD1 (6 bases). The germline gives CDR1 MNHEY, CDR2 SVGAGI. The CDR3 contains 15 residues. V dropped 1 base and J dropped 5 bases, with 12 bases sitting between them. Here the CDR3 DNA reads TGTGCCAGCAGTTACTTGACAGGCCAAGATCAGCCCCAGCATTTT. Its translation is CASSYLTGQDQPQHF.

The chain has TRBV5-5 and TRBJ2-1, with 7 positions matching TRBD1. From germline, CDR1 is SGHKS and CDR2 YYEKEE (reference sequence). Unmatched junction bases numbered 4, after V lost 4 bases and J lost 0 bases. The CDR3 is 15 amino acids. The CDR3 region is CASSGSGGSYNEQFF. The CDR3 DNA is TGTGCCAGCAGCGGATCAGGGGGCTCCTACAATGAGCAGTTCTTC.

V is TRBV14 and J is TRBJ1-3; 7 bases agree with TRBD1. CDR3 length: 16 residues. Germline V gives CDR1 SGHDN, CDR2 FVKESK. Germline trimming cut 2 bases from V and 4 bases from J; bases unmatched to any gene: 8. The CDR3 protein is CASSQMTGMSGNTIYF. The DNA of the CDR3 is TGTGCCAGCAGCCAAATGACAGGGATGTCCGGAAACACCATATATTTT.

The V and J genes are TRBV3-1 (or the pseudogene TRBV3-2) and TRBJ2-1, with 8 bases fitting TRBD2. The trim removed 4 bases at V and 0 bases at J, leaving 8 bases unmatched. The length of the CDR3 is 17 residues. CDR1 LGHDT and CDR2 YNNKEL come from the germline V gene (reference sequence). CDR3 DNA sequence: TGTGCCAGCAGCCCGGGACTAGGGCTCGGCTCCTACAATGAGCAGTTCTTC. This sequence encodes CASSPGLGLGSYNEQFF.

The CDR3 nucleotides are TGTGCCAGCAGCTTGAGCGGGGGGGCCGGGGGAGAGACCCAGTACTTC. This gives the protein CASSLSGGAGGETQYF. This sequence joins TRBV5-4 and TRBJ2-5; TRBD2 aligns across 10 bases. The CDR3 is 16 amino acids. Germline V CDR1 and CDR2: SGHNT, YYREEE (reference sequence). The V segment lost 1 base and the J segment 4 bases; nucleotides outside the gene matches: 7.